This T cell receptor (beta chain) derives from a study of blood T cells in healthy people across ages. PCR was performed a second time for 7 to 11 cycles using a sample-barcoded 5' primer and a J-beta primer mix. Template switching added a 12-random-nucleotide identifier to every cDNA molecule. Via MiXCR, TCRdb re-called the 5' RACE reads, giving one row per CDR3 protein. The sample contains some 710,000 distinct CDR3 sequences, about 45% of which appear only once. Investigators took approximately 9.4 milliliters of peripheral blood from every donor. Total RNA amounts of at least 6 micrograms were extracted per sample. Comments on this clonotype: A read error is likely, as this CDR3 ends without the conserved phenylalanine or tryptophan. The DNA is left out, because the CDR3 cannot be placed on it with certainty; the CDR3 is given as TCRdb lists it.

Germline V gene lookup returns CDR1 SEHNR and CDR2 FQNEAQ (reference sequence). The CDR3 numbers 17 amino acids, ends counted. Sequenced input: blood. This clonotype was sampled from a man older than 75 in good health. The chain employs TRBV7-9 and TRBJ2-1; TRBD2 was called by the table and not checked on the DNA. The CDR3: CASSLAPGGPYGYTFGS.